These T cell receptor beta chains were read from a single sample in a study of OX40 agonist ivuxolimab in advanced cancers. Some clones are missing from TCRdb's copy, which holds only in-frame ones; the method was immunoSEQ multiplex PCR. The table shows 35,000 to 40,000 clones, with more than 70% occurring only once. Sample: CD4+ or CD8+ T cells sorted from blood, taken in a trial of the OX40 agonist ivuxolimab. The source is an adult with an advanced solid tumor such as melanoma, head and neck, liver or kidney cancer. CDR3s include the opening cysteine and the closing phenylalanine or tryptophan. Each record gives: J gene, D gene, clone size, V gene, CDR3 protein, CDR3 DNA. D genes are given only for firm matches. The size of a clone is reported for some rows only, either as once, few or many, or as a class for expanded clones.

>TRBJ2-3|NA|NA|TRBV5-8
CASSLEGGSTDTQYF
TGTGCCAGCAGCTTGGAAGGGGGATCCACAGATACGCAGTATTTT
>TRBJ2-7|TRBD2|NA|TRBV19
CASSLETSGRSHEQYF
TGTGCCAGTAGTCTCGAGACTAGCGGGAGGAGCCACGAGCAGTACTTC
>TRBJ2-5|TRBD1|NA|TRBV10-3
CAISEQGGEETQYF
TGTGCCATCAGTGAACAGGGGGGAGAGGAGACCCAGTACTTC
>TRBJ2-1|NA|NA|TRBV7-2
CASSLFGSLTYNEQFF
TGTGCCAGCAGCTTATTTGGGAGCCTCACCTACAATGAGCAGTTCTTC
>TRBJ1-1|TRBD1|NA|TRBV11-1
CASSSERDRAFF
TGTGCCAGCAGCTCTGAGCGGGACAGAGCTTTCTTT
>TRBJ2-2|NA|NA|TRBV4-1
CASSQGVREIGELFF
TGCGCCAGCAGCCAAGGGGTCAGGGAGATCGGGGAGCTGTTTTTT
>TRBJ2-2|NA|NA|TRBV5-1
CASRKAVYLGANTGELFF
TGCGCCAGCAGGAAAGCGGTGTATTTAGGGGCGAACACCGGGGAGCTGTTTTTT
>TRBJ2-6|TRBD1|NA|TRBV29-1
CSATTGSAGANVLTF
TGCAGCGCTACGACAGGGTCGGCTGGGGCCAACGTCCTGACTTTC
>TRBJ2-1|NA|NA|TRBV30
CAWSAFGALLNEQFF
TGTGCCTGGAGTGCATTTGGGGCCCTACTAAATGAGCAGTTCTTC
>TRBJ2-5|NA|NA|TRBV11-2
CASSLVLFQETQYF
TGTGCCAGCAGCTTAGTTTTGTTCCAAGAGACCCAGTACTTC
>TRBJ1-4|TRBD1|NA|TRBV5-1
CASSLAGTVNEKLFF
TGCGCCAGCAGCTTGGCCGGGACAGTTAATGAAAAACTGTTTTTT
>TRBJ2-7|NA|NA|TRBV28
CASSLPGAAFYEQYF
TGTGCCAGCAGTTTACCCGGCGCAGCTTTCTACGAGCAGTACTTC
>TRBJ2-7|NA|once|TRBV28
CASSSRGTGNYEQYF
TGTGCCAGCAGTTCCCGAGGAACAGGGAACTACGAGCAGTACTTC
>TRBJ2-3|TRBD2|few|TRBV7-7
CASSFGGGTDTQYF
TGTGCCAGCAGCTTCGGGGGGGGTACAGATACGCAGTATTTT
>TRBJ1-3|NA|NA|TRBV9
CASSVAPEGSGGNTIYF
TGTGCCAGCAGCGTAGCTCCGGAGGGGAGTGGTGGAAACACCATATATTTT
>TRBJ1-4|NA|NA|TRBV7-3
CASSLSRSNEKLFF
TGTGCCAGCAGCTTATCCAGGTCTAATGAAAAACTGTTTTTT
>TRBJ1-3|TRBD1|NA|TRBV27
CASSETTGGDGNTIYF
TGTGCCAGCAGTGAAACGACAGGGGGAGACGGAAACACCATATATTTT
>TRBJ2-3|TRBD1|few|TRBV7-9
CASSQPGQGRRDTQYF
TGTGCCAGCAGTCAACCGGGACAGGGAAGGAGAGATACGCAGTATTTT
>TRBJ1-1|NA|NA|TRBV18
CASSLLGLTEAFF
TGTGCCAGCTCACTTTTAGGTCTTACTGAAGCTTTCTTT
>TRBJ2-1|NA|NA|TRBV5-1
CASSLGEGRTNEQFF
TGCGCCAGCAGCTTGGGTGAAGGTAGAACGAATGAGCAGTTCTTC
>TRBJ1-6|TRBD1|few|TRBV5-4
CASSFGTGLNSPLHF
TGTGCCAGCAGCTTCGGGACAGGCCTGAATTCACCCCTCCACTTT
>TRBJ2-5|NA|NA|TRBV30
CAVKGWVTSETQYF
TGTGCCGTCAAAGGGTGGGTTACCTCAGAGACCCAGTACTTC
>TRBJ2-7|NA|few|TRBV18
CASSGWGQEQYF
TGTGCCAGCTCGGGGTGGGGACAAGAGCAGTACTTC
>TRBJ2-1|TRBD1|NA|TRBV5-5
CASSSETGMNEQFF
TGTGCCAGCAGCTCGGAGACAGGGATGAATGAGCAGTTCTTC
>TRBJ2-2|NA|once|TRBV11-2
CASRGANSNTGELFF
TGTGCCAGCAGGGGGGCTAATTCGAACACCGGGGAGCTGTTTTTT
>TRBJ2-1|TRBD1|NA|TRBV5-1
CASSPQGGGSYNEQFF
TGCGCCAGCAGCCCCCAAGGGGGCGGCTCCTACAATGAGCAGTTCTTC
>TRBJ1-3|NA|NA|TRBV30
CASPGSGGNTIYF
TGTGCCTCTCCGGGATCCGGGGGAAACACCATATATTTT
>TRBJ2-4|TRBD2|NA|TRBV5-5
CASSTSGSLLLAKNIQYF
TGTGCCAGCAGCACTAGCGGGAGTCTACTTCTAGCCAAAAACATTCAGTACTTC
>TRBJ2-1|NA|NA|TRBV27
CASSPPGTSNEQFF
TGTGCCAGCAGTCCCCCCGGGACATCGAATGAGCAGTTCTTC